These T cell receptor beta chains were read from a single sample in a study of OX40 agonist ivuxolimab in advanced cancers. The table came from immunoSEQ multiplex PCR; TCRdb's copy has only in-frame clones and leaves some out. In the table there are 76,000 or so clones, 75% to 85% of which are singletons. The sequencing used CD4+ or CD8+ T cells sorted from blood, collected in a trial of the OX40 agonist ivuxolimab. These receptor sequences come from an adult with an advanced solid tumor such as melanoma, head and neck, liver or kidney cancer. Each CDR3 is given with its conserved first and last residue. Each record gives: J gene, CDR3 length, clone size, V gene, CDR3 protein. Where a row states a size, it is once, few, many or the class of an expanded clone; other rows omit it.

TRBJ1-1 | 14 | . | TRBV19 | CATERGNRDTEAFF
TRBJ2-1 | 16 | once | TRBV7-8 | CASSGRLVAGDNEQFF
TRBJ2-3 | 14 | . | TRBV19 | CASSQQGGTDTQYF
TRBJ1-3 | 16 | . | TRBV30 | CAWYARTAASGNTIYF
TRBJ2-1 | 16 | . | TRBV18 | CASSPPSSGGHNEQFF
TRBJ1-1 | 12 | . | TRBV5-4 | CASSLERTEAFF
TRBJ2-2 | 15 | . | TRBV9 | CASSRGGENTGELFF
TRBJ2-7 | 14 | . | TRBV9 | CASSVSGGSDEQYF
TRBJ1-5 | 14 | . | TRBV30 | CAWSATYSNQPQHF
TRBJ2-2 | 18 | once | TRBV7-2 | CASSLVLPTSGGLGELFF
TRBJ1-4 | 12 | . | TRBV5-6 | CASSLEGRGLFF
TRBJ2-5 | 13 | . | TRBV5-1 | CASSSPPKETQYF
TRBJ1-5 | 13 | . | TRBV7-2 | CASSFKGDQPQHF
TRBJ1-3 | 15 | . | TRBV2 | CASSKQGATGNTIYF
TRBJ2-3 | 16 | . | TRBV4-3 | CASSLRGGGNTDTQYF
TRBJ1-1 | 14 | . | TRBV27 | CASSLRQGMTEAFF
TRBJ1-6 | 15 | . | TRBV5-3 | CARSLEIYYNSPLHF